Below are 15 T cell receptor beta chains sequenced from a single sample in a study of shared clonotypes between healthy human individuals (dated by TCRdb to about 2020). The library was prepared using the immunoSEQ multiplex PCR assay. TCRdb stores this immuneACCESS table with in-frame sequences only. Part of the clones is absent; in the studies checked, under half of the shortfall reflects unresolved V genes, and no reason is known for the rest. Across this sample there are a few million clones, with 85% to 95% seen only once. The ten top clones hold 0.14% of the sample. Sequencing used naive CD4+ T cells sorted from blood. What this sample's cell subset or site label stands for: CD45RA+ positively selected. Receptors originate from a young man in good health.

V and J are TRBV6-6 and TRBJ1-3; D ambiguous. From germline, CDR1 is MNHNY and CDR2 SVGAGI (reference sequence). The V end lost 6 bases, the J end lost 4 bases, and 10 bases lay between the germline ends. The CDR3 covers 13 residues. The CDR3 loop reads CASSHTSGNTIYF. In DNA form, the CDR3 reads TGTGCCAGCAGCCACACCTCCGGAAACACCATATATTTT.

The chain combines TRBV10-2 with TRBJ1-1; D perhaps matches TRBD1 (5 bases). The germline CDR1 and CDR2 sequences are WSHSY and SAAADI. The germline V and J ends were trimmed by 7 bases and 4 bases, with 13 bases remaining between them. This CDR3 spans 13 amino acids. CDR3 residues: CASIGQSGTEAFF. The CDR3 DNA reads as TGCGCCAGCATTGGACAAAGTGGCACTGAAGCTTTCTTT.

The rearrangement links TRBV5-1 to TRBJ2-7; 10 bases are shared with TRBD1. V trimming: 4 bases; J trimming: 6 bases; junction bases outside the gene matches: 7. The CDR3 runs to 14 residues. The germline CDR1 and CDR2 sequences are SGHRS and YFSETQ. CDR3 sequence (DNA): TGCGCCAGCAGCCGGGACAGGGGAAAGGGCGAGCAGTACTTC. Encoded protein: CASSRDRGKGEQYF.

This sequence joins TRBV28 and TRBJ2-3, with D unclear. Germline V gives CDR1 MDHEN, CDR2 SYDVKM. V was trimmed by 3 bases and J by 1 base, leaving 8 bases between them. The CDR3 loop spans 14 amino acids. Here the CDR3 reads CASSLASRTDTQYF. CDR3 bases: TGTGCCAGCAGTTTGGCCTCCCGCACAGATACGCAGTATTTT.

The CDR3 protein is CASTVYTEAFF. The CDR3, as DNA: TGTGCCAGTACCGTGTACACTGAAGCTTTCTTT. The rearrangement uses TRBV19 and TRBJ1-1, with no clear D. The CDR3 is made up of 11 amino acids. Looked up from germline, CDR1 is LNHDA and CDR2 is SQIVND (reference sequence). Trimming shortened V by 7 bases and J by 3 bases, and 6 bases separated the two germline ends.

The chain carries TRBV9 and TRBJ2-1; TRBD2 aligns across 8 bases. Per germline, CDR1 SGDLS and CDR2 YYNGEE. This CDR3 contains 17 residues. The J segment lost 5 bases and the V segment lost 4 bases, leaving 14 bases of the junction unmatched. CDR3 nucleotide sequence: TGTGCCAGCAGCCCATCACGCAGCGGGAGATCCAACAATGAGCAGTTCTTC. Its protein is CASSPSRSGRSNNEQFF.

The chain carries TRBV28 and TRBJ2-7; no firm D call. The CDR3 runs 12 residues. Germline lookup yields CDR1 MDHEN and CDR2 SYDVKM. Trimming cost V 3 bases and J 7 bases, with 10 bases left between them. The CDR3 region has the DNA TGTGCCAGCAGTTTGGGTAGCAGGGAGCAGTACTTC. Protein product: CASSLGSREQYF.

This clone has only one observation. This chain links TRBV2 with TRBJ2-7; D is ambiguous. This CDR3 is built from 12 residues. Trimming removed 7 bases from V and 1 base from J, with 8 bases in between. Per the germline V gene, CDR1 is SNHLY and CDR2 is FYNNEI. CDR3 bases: TGTGCCAGCAATGGCGCGTCCTACGAGCAGTACTTC. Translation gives CASNGASYEQYF.

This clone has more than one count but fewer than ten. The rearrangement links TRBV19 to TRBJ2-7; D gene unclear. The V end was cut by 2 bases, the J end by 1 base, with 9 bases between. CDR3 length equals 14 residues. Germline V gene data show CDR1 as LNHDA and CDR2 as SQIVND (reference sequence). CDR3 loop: CASSISADSYEQYF. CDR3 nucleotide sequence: TGTGCCAGTAGTATATCGGCGGATTCCTACGAGCAGTACTTC.

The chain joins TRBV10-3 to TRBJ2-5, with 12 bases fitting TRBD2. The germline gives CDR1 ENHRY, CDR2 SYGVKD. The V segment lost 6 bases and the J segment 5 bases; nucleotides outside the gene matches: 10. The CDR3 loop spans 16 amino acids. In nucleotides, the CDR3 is TGTGCCATCAGCAAACTAGCGGGAGGCAAGGGGGAGACCCAGTACTTC. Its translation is CAISKLAGGKGETQYF.

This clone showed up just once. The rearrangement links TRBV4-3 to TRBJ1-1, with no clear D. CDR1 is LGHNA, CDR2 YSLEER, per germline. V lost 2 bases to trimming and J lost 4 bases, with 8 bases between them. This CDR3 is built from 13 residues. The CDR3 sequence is CASSQTFSTEAFF. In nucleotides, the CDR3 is TGCGCCAGCAGCCAAACTTTCAGCACTGAAGCTTTCTTT.

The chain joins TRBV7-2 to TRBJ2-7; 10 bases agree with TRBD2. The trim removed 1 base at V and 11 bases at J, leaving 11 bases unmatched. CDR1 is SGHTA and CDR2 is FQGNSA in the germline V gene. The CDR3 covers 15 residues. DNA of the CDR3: TGTGCCAGCAGCTTAGAGCTAGCGGGAGTAAAAGGGGAGTACTTC. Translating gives CASSLELAGVKGEYF.

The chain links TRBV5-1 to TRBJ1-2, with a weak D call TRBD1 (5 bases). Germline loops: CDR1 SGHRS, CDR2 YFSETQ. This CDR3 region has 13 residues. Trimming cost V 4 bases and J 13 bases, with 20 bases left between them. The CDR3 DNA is TGCGCCAGCAGCATCTCCGGGACGCAGGATCGCACCTTC. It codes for CASSISGTQDRTF.

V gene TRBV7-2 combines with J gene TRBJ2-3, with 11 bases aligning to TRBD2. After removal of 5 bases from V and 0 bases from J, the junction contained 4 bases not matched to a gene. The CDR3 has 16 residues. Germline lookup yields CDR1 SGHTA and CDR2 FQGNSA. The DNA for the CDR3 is TGTGCCAGCAGCAGGACTAGCGGGTTTAGCACAGATACGCAGTATTTT. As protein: CASSRTSGFSTDTQYF. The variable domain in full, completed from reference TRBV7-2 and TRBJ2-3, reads GAGVSQSPSNKVTEKGKDVELRCDPISGHTALYWYRQSLGQGLEFLIYFQGNSAPDKSGLPSDRFSAERTGGSVSTLTIQRTQQEDSAVYLCASSRTSGFSTDTQYFGPGTRLTVL.

CDR3 sequence reads: CASSQEQGANQPQHF. In nucleotides, the CDR3 is TGTGCCAGCAGCCAGGAACAGGGTGCTAATCAGCCCCAGCATTTT. The V call is TRBV14, the J call TRBJ1-5; TRBD1 might be the D (6 bases). Trimming removed 3 bases from V and 4 bases from J, with 13 bases in between. The CDR3 is 15 residues long. CDR1 SGHDN and CDR2 FVKESK come from the germline V gene.